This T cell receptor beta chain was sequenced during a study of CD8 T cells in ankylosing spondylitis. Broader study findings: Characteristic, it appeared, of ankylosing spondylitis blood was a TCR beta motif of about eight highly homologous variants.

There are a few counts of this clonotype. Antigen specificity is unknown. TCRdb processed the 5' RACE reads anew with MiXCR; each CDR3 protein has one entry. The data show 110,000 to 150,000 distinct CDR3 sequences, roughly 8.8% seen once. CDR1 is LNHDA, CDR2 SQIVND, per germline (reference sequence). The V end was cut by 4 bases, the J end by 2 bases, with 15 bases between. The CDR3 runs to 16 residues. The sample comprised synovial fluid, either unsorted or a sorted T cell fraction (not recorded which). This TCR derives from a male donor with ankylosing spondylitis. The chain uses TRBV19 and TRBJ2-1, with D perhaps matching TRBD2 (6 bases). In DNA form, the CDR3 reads TGTGCCAGTAGTAGATTGGGGGACTCGGCCTACAATGAGCAGTTCTTC. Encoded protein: CASSRLGDSAYNEQFF. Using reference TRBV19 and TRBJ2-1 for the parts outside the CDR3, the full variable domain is DGGITQSPKYLFRKEGQNVTLSCEQNLNHDAMYWYRQDPGQGLRLIYYSQIVNDFQKGDIAEGYSVSREKKESFPLTVTSAQKNPTAFYLCASSRLGDSAYNEQFFGPGTRLTVL.